The 13 T cell receptor beta chains below come from one sample, sequenced in a study of blood T cell repertoires in COVID-19. Libraries were prepared by immunoSEQ multiplex PCR; TCRdb keeps only in-frame clonotypes and omits some of them. The sample lists roughly 200,000 clones; roughly 80% were seen once. The source material was peripheral blood. Source of these receptors: a woman between 40 and 55 years old with COVID-19, enrolled during active disease.

The gene calls are TRBV3-1 (or the pseudogene TRBV3-2) and TRBJ2-3; unclear D gene. CDR3 size: 16 residues. V lost 4 bases and J lost 4, with 18 bases in between. The germline V gene has CDR1 LGHDT and CDR2 YNNKEL (reference sequence). The CDR3 DNA follows: TGTGCCAGCAGCCCATTTGGGCCCGTCCGCCCAGATACGCAGTATTTT. Translating it yields CASSPFGPVRPDTQYF.

The chain has TRBV7-8 and TRBJ1-2; possible D gene TRBD1, 6 bases. Trimming removed 5 bases at V and 4 bases at J, with 14 bases between. CDR1 is SGHVS and CDR2 is FQNEAQ in the germline V gene. This CDR3 is 14 amino acids long. The CDR3 here is CASSQTRGGYGYTF. DNA of the CDR3: TGTGCCAGCAGCCAAACCAGGGGTGGCTATGGCTACACCTTC.

The V gene is TRBV7-3, the J gene TRBJ2-3, with TRBD2 identical over 11 bases. The CDR3 spans 13 residues. In germline, CDR1 is SGHTA, CDR2 FQGTGA. With V trimmed by 0 bases and J by 15 bases, 5 bases remained unmatched. CDR3 sequence (DNA): TGTGCCAGCAGCTTAACCGGGACTAGCGGCCCATATTTT. Protein sequence: CASSLTGTSGPYF.

This clone occurred a few times. The gene calls are TRBV6-5 and TRBJ1-2, with D possibly being TRBD1 (5 bases). Germline V gene lookup returns CDR1 MNHEY and CDR2 SVGAGI. The CDR3 contains 15 residues. V dropped 0 bases and J dropped 9 bases, with 17 bases sitting between them. This CDR3 is CASSYSLSSGGSYTF. In DNA, the CDR3 is TGTGCCAGCAGTTACTCTCTGAGCTCCGGGGGGAGCTACACCTTC.

The chain's CDR3 is CASSQAPGLAYEQYF. The CDR3 DNA is TGTGCCAGCAGCCAAGCCCCGGGACTCGCCTACGAGCAGTACTTC. This chain joins TRBV4-2 and TRBJ2-7; the D gene is possibly TRBD2 (6 bases). There are 15 residues in the CDR3. V shed 1 base and J shed 2 bases, with 12 bases lying between them. Germline lookup yields CDR1 LGHNA and CDR2 YNFKEQ.

This clone was seen a handful of times. V is TRBV7-9 and J is TRBJ2-7, with 8 bases aligning to TRBD1. J lost 11 bases, V lost 2 bases, and 5 bases had no gene match. Per the germline V gene, CDR1 is SEHNR and CDR2 is FQNEAQ (reference sequence). This CDR3 spans 12 amino acids. The CDR3 reads CASSLQDRAKYF. The CDR3 DNA sequence: TGTGCCAGCAGCTTACAGGACAGGGCAAAGTACTTC.

This clone was seen a handful of times. The chain uses TRBV29-1 and TRBJ1-1; the match to TRBD1 covers 9 bases. Per the germline V gene, CDR1 is SQVTM and CDR2 is ANQGSEA. J gave up 1 base and V 7 bases, and 4 bases lay outside the gene matches. The CDR3 runs to 13 residues. This CDR3 reads CSARGQGNTEAFF. The CDR3, as DNA: TGCAGCGCCCGGGGACAGGGGAACACTGAAGCTTTCTTT.

The chain recombines TRBV6-2 or TRBV6-3 with TRBJ2-1, with D perhaps TRBD1 (6 bases). Germline CDR1 reads MNHEY; CDR2 reads SVGEGT. This CDR3 has 13 amino acids. Trimming pared 0 bases from V and 14 bases from J, leaving 14 bases between. DNA for the CDR3: TGTGCCAGCAGTTACTCGAAACGGGCAGGGGAGTTCTTC. Its translation is CASSYSKRAGEFF.

The gene calls are TRBV6-6 and TRBJ2-7; D uncertain. The germline CDR1 and CDR2 sequences are MNHNY and SVGAGI (reference sequence). Deletions cut 2 bases from V and 3 bases from J, with 8 bases between. This CDR3 spans 13 amino acids. The CDR3 is CASSYGQYYEQYF. In DNA, the CDR3 is TGTGCCAGCAGTTACGGGCAGTACTACGAGCAGTACTTC.

The chain links TRBV6-5 to TRBJ2-1; 13 positions agree with TRBD2. CDR1 and CDR2 from the germline V gene are MNHEY and SVGAGI. Losses at the gene ends were 6 bases for V and 9 bases for J; bases not matched to a gene: 8. The CDR3 consists of 15 residues. The CDR3 DNA sequence: TGTGCCAGCAGCCCACTAGCGGGAGGGGAGGGTGAGCAGTTCTTC. Translated, it gives CASSPLAGGEGEQFF.

CDR3 DNA: TGTGCCAGCAGGGTACCGGGACAGGGCAGTTCACCCCTCCACTTT. Amino acids: CASRVPGQGSSPLHF. This chain connects TRBV6-5 to TRBJ1-6; the match to TRBD1 covers 9 bases. J gave up 9 bases and V 6 bases, and 9 bases lay outside the gene matches. Germline V lookup: CDR1 MNHEY, CDR2 SVGAGI. The CDR3 runs 15 residues.

The CDR3 sequence: CAWNPVLSYEQYF. The CDR3 DNA reads as TGTGCCTGGAACCCGGTACTCTCCTACGAGCAGTACTTC. The chain recombines TRBV30 with TRBJ2-7; D not certain. V lost 4 bases and J lost 0, with 10 bases in between. This CDR3 spans 13 amino acids. Germline V gene sequence: CDR1 GTSNPN, CDR2 SVGIG (reference sequence).

V usage is TRBV5-1 and J usage is TRBJ2-5; 11 nucleotides agree with TRBD2. CDR3 length: 16 residues. Losses at the gene ends were 3 bases for V and 4 bases for J; bases not matched to a gene: 8. Germline CDR1 reads SGHRS; CDR2 reads YFSETQ. The CDR3 is CASSSLSGRARETQYF. The CDR3 DNA reads TGCGCCAGCAGCTCCCTTAGCGGGAGGGCCAGAGAGACCCAGTACTTC.